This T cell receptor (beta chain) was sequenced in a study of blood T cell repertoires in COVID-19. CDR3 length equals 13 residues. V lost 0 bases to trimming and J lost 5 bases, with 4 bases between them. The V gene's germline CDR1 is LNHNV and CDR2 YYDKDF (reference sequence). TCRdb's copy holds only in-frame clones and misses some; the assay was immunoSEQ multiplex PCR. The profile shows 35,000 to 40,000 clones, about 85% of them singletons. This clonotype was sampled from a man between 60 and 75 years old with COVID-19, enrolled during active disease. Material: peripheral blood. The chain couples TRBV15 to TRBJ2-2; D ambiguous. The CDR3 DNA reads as TGTGCCACCAGCAGAGATCTTACCGGGGAGCTGTTTTTT. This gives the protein CATSRDLTGELFF.